These 26 T cell receptor beta chains were all obtained from the same sample, sequenced in a study of blood T cell repertoires in COVID-19. The repertoire was sequenced with immunoSEQ multiplex PCR; TCRdb's copy has only in-frame clones and lacks some. The top ten hold about an eighth of the sample, which has under 200,000 clones, 84% seen once. Sequenced: peripheral blood. Receptor source: a man aged 30 to 39 with active or convalescent COVID-19.

This clone came up once. The chain carries TRBV10-1 and TRBJ2-7; no firm D call. V was pared by 2 bases and J by 3 bases, with 14 bases between. In germline, CDR1 is WNHNN, CDR2 SYGVQD (reference sequence). This CDR3 is 15 amino acids long. In nucleotides, the CDR3 is TGCGCCAGCAGTGAGGCGACTGTGGAGTGCTACGAGCAGTACGTC. Amino acids: CASSEATVECYEQYV.

The chain recombines TRBV6-4 with TRBJ2-1; D is uncertain. V lost 5 bases to trimming and J lost 7 bases, with 18 bases between them. There are 15 residues in the CDR3. CDR1 MRHNA and CDR2 SNTAGT come from the germline V gene. In DNA form, the CDR3 reads TGTGCCAGCAGTAGAACAGTCGAGAAGGTGAATGAGCAGTTCTTC. Translating it yields CASSRTVEKVNEQFF.

The chain joins TRBV3-1 (or the pseudogene TRBV3-2) to TRBJ2-6, with TRBD2 matching over 7 bases. V lost 3 bases, J lost 7 bases, and 9 bases stayed unmatched. The germline V gene encodes CDR1 LGHDT and CDR2 YNNKEL (reference sequence). The CDR3 covers 16 residues. CDR3 DNA sequence: TGTGCCAGCAGCCACGCCCGGGGGGTCCTAGCCAACGTCCTGACTTTC. Its protein is CASSHARGVLANVLTF.

The rearrangement links TRBV5-5 to TRBJ2-3; 7 bases fit TRBD2. This CDR3 has 17 residues. Germline CDR1 reads SGHKS; CDR2 reads YYEKEE (reference sequence). Unmatched junction bases numbered 10, after V lost 1 base and J lost 2 bases. CDR3 loop: CASSLQGSGGYTDTQYF. The CDR3 DNA reads TGTGCCAGCAGCTTGCAAGGGTCGGGGGGTTACACAGATACGCAGTATTTT.

For this clone: One junction end does not reproduce the germline sequence, and a read error may be involved. The chain joins TRBV7-7 to TRBJ2-1; 9 positions agree with TRBD1. The CDR3 covers 15 residues. Germline CDR1 SSHAT, CDR2 FNYEAQ (reference sequence). CDR3 in amino acids: CASSPQTGGVNEQFF. CDR3 DNA sequence: TGTGCTAGCAGCCCCCAGACAGGGGGAGTCAATGAGCAGTTCTTC.

This chain's CDR3 is CASSSDRLSGANVLTF. DNA for the CDR3: TGTGCCAGTAGCTCGGACAGGCTCTCTGGGGCCAACGTCCTGACTTTC. This chain joins TRBV19 and TRBJ2-6, with 7 bases aligning to TRBD1. Germline lookup yields CDR1 LNHDA and CDR2 SQIVND (reference sequence). The CDR3 covers 16 residues. The junction had 5 bases not matched to a gene; V was cut back by 6 bases and J by 0 bases.

CDR3 nucleotide sequence: TGCGCCAGCAGTTTTAGCGGGGGTGAAGAGACCCAGTACTTC. This sequence encodes CASSFSGGEETQYF. This chain links TRBV5-1 with TRBJ2-5; 9 bases align to TRBD2. The V gene's germline CDR1 is SGHRS and CDR2 YFSETQ. J lost 3 bases, V lost 5 bases, and 5 bases had no gene match. There are 14 residues in the CDR3.

The chain links TRBV9 to TRBJ1-3; no definite D call. V was clipped by 2 bases and J by 3 bases, with 6 bases between them. Per germline, CDR1 SGDLS and CDR2 YYNGEE. This CDR3 has 13 amino acids. The CDR3 coding sequence is TGTGCCAGCAGCGTTAGCGATGGAAACACCATATATTTT. Translated, it gives CASSVSDGNTIYF. The entire variable domain, with the rest obtained from reference TRBV9 and TRBJ1-3, is as follows: DSGVTQTPKHLITATGQRVTLRCSPRSGDLSVYWYQQSLDQGLQFLIQYYNGEERAKGNILERFSAQQFPDLHSELNLSSLELGDSALYFCASSVSDGNTIYFGEGSWLTVV.

The J gene is TRBJ2-7, the V gene TRBV4-1; 9 bases map to TRBD2. Germline values: CDR1 MGHRA, CDR2 YSYEKL. Losses at the gene ends were 0 bases for V and 2 bases for J; bases not matched to a gene: 5. This CDR3 comprises 16 residues. The CDR3 nucleotides are TGCGCCAGCAGCCAAGAGGCGACTAGCGGTCCCTACGAGCAGTACGTC. Translation gives CASSQEATSGPYEQYV.

The chain joins TRBV27 to TRBJ2-5, with 11 bases that match TRBD2. Germline V gene sequence: CDR1 MNHEY, CDR2 SMNVEV (reference sequence). This CDR3 spans 19 amino acids. V was clipped by 9 bases and J by 5 bases; unmatched bases: 23. The CDR3 loop reads CASRTSGLRTGRKGETQYF. CDR3 coding DNA: TGTGCCAGTCGGACTAGCGGGCTAAGAACGGGGCGAAAGGGGGAGACCCAGTACTTC.

The V gene is TRBV10-1, the J gene TRBJ1-2; D not certain. Per the germline V gene, CDR1 is WNHNN and CDR2 is SYGVQD (reference sequence). With 2 bases removed from V and 7 bases from J, the gap between germline ends came to 11 bases. This CDR3 comprises 13 residues. The DNA for the CDR3 is TGCGCCAGCAGTGAGAGTCGGTTCGGTGGCTACACCTTC. It specifies CASSESRFGGYTF.

V usage is TRBV6-5 and J usage is TRBJ1-2, with D possibly TRBD1 on 5 matching bases. The germline V gene has CDR1 MNHEY and CDR2 SVGAGI. The ends were cut back, 6 bases at V and 5 bases at J, with 16 bases in the middle. This CDR3 has 14 amino acids. CDR3: CASRTQGVGYGYTF. CDR3 bases: TGTGCCAGCAGGACACAAGGGGTTGGATATGGCTACACCTTC.

The chain links TRBV2 to TRBJ1-2; no definite D call. Germline V gives CDR1 SNHLY, CDR2 FYNNEI. The V gene lost 2 bases and the J gene lost 8 bases, with 18 bases spanning the gap. The CDR3 length is 15 residues. Written as DNA, the CDR3 is TGTGCCAGCAGTGAATCCGGGTTCCTAGGAGGGGGCTACACCTTC. Translated: CASSESGFLGGGYTF.

This clone was counted between two and nine times. The chain links TRBV19 to TRBJ2-2, with D perhaps TRBD1 (6 bases). Between the trimmed V and J ends, which lost 5 bases and 3 bases, there was a span of 7 bases. Germline V CDR1 and CDR2: LNHDA, SQIVND (reference sequence). The CDR3 runs to 13 residues. CDR3 nucleotide sequence: TGTGCCAGTAGTTACAGGGACACCGGGGAGCTGTTTTTT. Translation: CASSYRDTGELFF.

The table lists this clone with a count of one. The V call is TRBV9, the J call TRBJ2-3, with D tentatively TRBD1 (6 bases). CDR3 length: 15 amino acids. Germline CDR1 reads SGDLS; CDR2 reads YYNGEE. With 0 bases removed from V and 8 bases from J, the gap between germline ends came to 16 bases. CDR3 sequence reads: CASSVALGALGTQYF. CDR3 bases: TGTGCCAGCAGCGTAGCGTTGGGGGCGTTGGGTACGCAGTATTTT.

The V gene is TRBV30, the J gene TRBJ2-1; TRBD2 matches at 8 bases. The CDR3 totals 15 residues. The V gene end was trimmed by 0 bases and the J gene end by 8 bases; junction bases not matched to a gene: 9. CDR1 is GTSNPN and CDR2 is SVGIG in the germline V gene (reference sequence). CDR3 nucleotides: TGTGCCTGGAGTGTACGGCTAGCGGGTAGAGATGAGCAGTTCTTC. Amino acids: CAWSVRLAGRDEQFF.

As concerns this clone: The junction departs from germline at one end; a sequencing error may be responsible. The chain has TRBV20-1 and TRBJ2-1; no reliable D call. Germline values: CDR1 DFQATT, CDR2 SNEGSKA (reference sequence). The CDR3 is made up of 9 amino acids. The CDR3 region is CKPPREQFF. The CDR3 DNA follows: TGTAAGCCCCCTCGGGAGCAGTTCTTC.

The chain joins TRBV28 to TRBJ1-5; D perhaps matches TRBD1 (5 bases). The length of the CDR3 is 16 residues. Germline V gene lookup returns CDR1 MDHEN and CDR2 SYDVKM. The ends were cut back, 7 bases at V and 4 bases at J, with 20 bases in the middle. This chain's CDR3 is CASTRLSDSRNQPQHF. CDR3 DNA: TGTGCCAGCACCCGACTCTCTGACAGCCGTAATCAGCCCCAGCATTTT.

The rearrangement uses TRBV4-1 and TRBJ1-6; maybe TRBD1 (5 bases). The CDR3 sequence is 14 residues long. CDR1 is MGHRA, CDR2 YSYEKL, per germline. With 4 bases removed from V and 6 bases from J, the gap between germline ends came to 10 bases. The CDR3, as DNA: TGCGCCAGCAGCCCTCCGACAGCTAATTCACCCCTCCACTTT. Amino acid sequence: CASSPPTANSPLHF.

The chain joins TRBV27 to TRBJ1-2, with D possibly being TRBD1 (6 bases). Trimming cost V 3 bases and J 5 bases, with 10 bases left between them. CDR1 and CDR2 (germline): MNHEY, SMNVEV (reference sequence). This CDR3 has 13 residues. The DNA for the CDR3 is TGTGCCAGCAGTTTCAGGGACACGTATGGCTACACCTTC. Translated, it gives CASSFRDTYGYTF.

The chain links TRBV4-1 to TRBJ1-2, with TRBD1 identical over 8 bases. The germline CDR1 and CDR2 sequences are MGHRA and YSYEKL. J lost 8 bases, V lost 4 bases, and 3 bases had no gene match. This CDR3 has 12 amino acids. As DNA, the CDR3 is TGCGCCAGCAGCCCTAACAGGGGGGGCTACACCTTC. This codes for CASSPNRGGYTF.

This clone was seen more than once but under ten times. The chain joins TRBV7-9 to TRBJ2-1; possibly TRBD1 for D (5 bases). V lost 5 bases and J lost 3, with 20 bases in between. CDR3 length: 17 residues. The V gene's germline CDR1 is SEHNR and CDR2 FQNEAQ (reference sequence). The CDR3 spells CASSPPLSQGFYNEQFF. The CDR3 DNA follows: TGTGCCAGCAGCCCACCTCTTAGCCAGGGCTTCTACAATGAGCAGTTCTTC.

The rearrangement joins TRBV10-1 to TRBJ2-1, with 10 bases identical to TRBD1. This CDR3 is 14 amino acids long. J was trimmed by 5 bases and V by 5 bases; bases with no gene match: 3. The V gene's germline CDR1 is WNHNN and CDR2 SYGVQD (reference sequence). The DNA of the CDR3 is TGCGCCAGCAGTCGACAGGGGGCAGACAATGAGCAGTTCTTC. This encodes CASSRQGADNEQFF.

The gene calls are TRBV6-4 and TRBJ1-2; D call uncertain. Germline V gene lookup returns CDR1 MRHNA and CDR2 SNTAGT. V shed 0 bases and J shed 4 bases, with 6 bases lying between them. The CDR3 consists of 13 residues. The CDR3 DNA reads as TGTGCCAGCAGTGACTCGGCGGGCTATGGCTACACCTTC. It codes for CASSDSAGYGYTF.

This clone was seen a single time. The chain uses TRBV6-2 or TRBV6-3 and TRBJ2-7, with D unclear. With 1 base removed from V and 0 bases from J, the gap between germline ends came to 7 bases. The length of the CDR3 is 14 residues. Germline loops: CDR1 MNHEY, CDR2 SVGEGT. For the CDR3, the DNA is TGTGCCAGCAGTTACTTTCAGTTCTCCTACGAGCAGTACTTC. It translates to CASSYFQFSYEQYF.

This clone was counted between two and nine times. The chain links TRBV6-5 to TRBJ1-2; a possible D gene is TRBD1 (6 bases). V lost 6 bases, J lost 7 bases, and 18 bases lay in between. The CDR3 covers 14 residues. Germline CDR1 is MNHEY and CDR2 is SVGAGI. CDR3 nucleotides: TGTGCCAGCAGGGACTTAGGGGCAGGGGTTGGCTACACCTTC. Translation gives CASRDLGAGVGYTF.